These 7 T cell receptor beta chains came from one sample sequenced in a study of CD8 T cells in ankylosing spondylitis. Study observations and caveats: A TCR beta motif made of eight highly homologous variants seemed typical of ankylosing spondylitis blood.

MiXCR, run by TCRdb on the 5' RACE reads, gives a single entry per CDR3 protein. The top ten hold approximately 14% of the sample, which has some 220,000 distinct CDR3 sequences, about 7.3% seen once. No antigen is known for these receptors. The material sequenced was blood, either unsorted or a sorted T cell fraction (not recorded which). These receptors came from a male donor with ankylosing spondylitis.

This clonotype was recorded many times. J is TRBJ2-5 and V is TRBV21-1; the D call TRBD1 from the table was never checked on the DNA. TRBV21-1 is a pseudogene locus. CDR3 length equals 11 residues. The CDR3 sequence is CALEGEETQYF. The CDR3 DNA follows: TGTGCCCTAGAGGGGGAAGAGACCCAGTACTTC.

The table lists this clonotype with many counts. V is TRBV6-5 and J is TRBJ2-7; D is unclear. This CDR3 has 15 amino acids. Germline V gene data show CDR1 as MNHEY and CDR2 as SVGAGI. V was shortened by 2 bases and J by 2 bases, with 13 bases between the two germline ends. Here the CDR3 DNA reads TGTGCCAGCAGTTACGGGGTGGCAGTAACCTACGAGCAGTACTTC. Its translation is CASSYGVAVTYEQYF.

This clonotype was seen ten or more times. This chain connects TRBV20-1 to TRBJ1-2; 7 nucleotides agree with TRBD1. V shed 6 bases and J 6 bases; nucleotides not matched to a gene: 4. Germline loops: CDR1 DFQATT, CDR2 SNEGSKA (reference sequence). This CDR3 comprises 11 residues. The CDR3 loop is CSAIDRDGYTF. The CDR3 bases are TGCAGTGCAATTGACAGGGATGGCTACACCTTC.

This clonotype was found a few times. The chain has TRBV10-3 and TRBJ1-3; no clear D gene. V lost 8 bases and J 8 bases, leaving 10 bases between the germline ends. Per germline, CDR1 ENHRY and CDR2 SYGVKD. CDR3 size: 11 residues. This CDR3 is CAILMFDTIYF. For the CDR3, the DNA is TGTGCCATCCTAATGTTCGACACCATATATTTT.

J is TRBJ2-6 and V is TRBV27, with D unclear. The CDR3 is 13 residues long. Trimming took off 7 bases at V and 4 bases at J, with 8 bases between the two ends. Germline-derived CDR1 and CDR2 are MNHEY and SMNVEV (reference sequence). The CDR3 protein is CASTSLGANVLTF. The CDR3 coding sequence is TGTGCCAGCACCTCCCTCGGGGCCAACGTCCTGACTTTC.

This clonotype was seen a few times. V and J are TRBV25-1 and TRBJ2-2; the D is unclear. Looked up from germline, CDR1 is MGHDK and CDR2 is SYGVNS. V was trimmed by 1 base and J by 6 bases, leaving 9 bases between them. There are 14 residues in the CDR3. The CDR3: CASSESNLSGELFF. In DNA, the CDR3 is TGTGCCAGCAGTGAATCTAACCTCTCCGGGGAGCTGTTTTTT.

The chain has TRBV5-1 and TRBJ2-3; TRBD2 matches 9 bases. The germline CDR1 and CDR2 sequences are SGHRS and YFSETQ. After removal of 0 bases from V and 4 bases from J, the junction contained 6 bases not matched to a gene. This CDR3 has 16 amino acids. For the CDR3, the DNA is TGCGCCAGCAGCTTGGCCTTAGCGGGAGTCCCAGATACGCAGTATTTT. Residues: CASSLALAGVPDTQYF.